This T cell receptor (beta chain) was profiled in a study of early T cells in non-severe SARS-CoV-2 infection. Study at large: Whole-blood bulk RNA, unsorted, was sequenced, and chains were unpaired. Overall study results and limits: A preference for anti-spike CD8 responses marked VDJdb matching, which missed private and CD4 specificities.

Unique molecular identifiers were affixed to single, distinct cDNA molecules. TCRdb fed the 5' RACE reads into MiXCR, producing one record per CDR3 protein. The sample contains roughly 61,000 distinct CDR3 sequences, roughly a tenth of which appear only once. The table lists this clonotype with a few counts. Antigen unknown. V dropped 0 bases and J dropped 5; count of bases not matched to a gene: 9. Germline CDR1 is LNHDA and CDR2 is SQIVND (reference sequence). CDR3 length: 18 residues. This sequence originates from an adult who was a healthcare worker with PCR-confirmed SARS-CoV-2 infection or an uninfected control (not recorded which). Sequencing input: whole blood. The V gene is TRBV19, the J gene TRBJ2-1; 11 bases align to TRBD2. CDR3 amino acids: CASSIDQRGLAADNEQFF. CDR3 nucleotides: TGTGCCAGTAGTATAGATCAAAGGGGACTAGCGGCGGACAATGAGCAGTTCTTC. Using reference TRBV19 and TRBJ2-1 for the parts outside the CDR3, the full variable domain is DGGITQSPKYLFRKEGQNVTLSCEQNLNHDAMYWYRQDPGQGLRLIYYSQIVNDFQKGDIAEGYSVSREKKESFPLTVTSAQKNPTAFYLCASSIDQRGLAADNEQFFGPGTRLTVL.